The rows below give T cell receptor beta chains drawn from one sample of a study of PD-1 blockade in mismatch repair-deficient tumors. Assay: immunoSEQ multiplex PCR; the TCRdb copy retains only in-frame clones and omits some. Of under 85,000 clones in the sample, about 78% were seen once. Sequenced material: peripheral blood, taken 2 weeks after starting pembrolizumab. These TCRs come from an adult with mismatch repair-deficient cancer. CDR3s leave out the opening cysteine and the closing phenylalanine or tryptophan. Clone size, where shown, is once, few, many, or a class for clones that have expanded.

CDR3 length: 10
J gene: TRBJ1-1
clone size: NA
V gene: TRBV5-6
CDR3 protein: ASSFRGGVAF

CDR3 length: 14
J gene: TRBJ1-1
clone size: NA
V gene: TRBV15
CDR3 protein: ATSRDGAAGNTEAF

CDR3 length: 10
J gene: TRBJ2-7
clone size: NA
V gene: TRBV7-7
CDR3 protein: ASSSPQGEQY

CDR3 length: 12
J gene: TRBJ2-7
clone size: NA
V gene: TRBV11-2
CDR3 protein: ASSRDRASYEQY

CDR3 length: 13
J gene: TRBJ2-1
clone size: NA
V gene: TRBV19
CDR3 protein: ASSISRTGYNEQF

CDR3 length: 12
J gene: TRBJ1-2
clone size: NA
V gene: TRBV9
CDR3 protein: ASSNTAGSYGYT

CDR3 length: 14
J gene: TRBJ2-1
clone size: NA
V gene: TRBV18
CDR3 protein: ASSPLDRGFHNEQF

CDR3 length: 13
J gene: TRBJ2-2
clone size: NA
V gene: TRBV29-1
CDR3 protein: SVRPGQGRIGELF

CDR3 length: 12
J gene: TRBJ2-2
clone size: NA
V gene: TRBV25-1
CDR3 protein: ASSGWQSTGELF

CDR3 length: 10
J gene: TRBJ2-7
clone size: NA
V gene: TRBV5-6
CDR3 protein: ASSADSDEQY

CDR3 length: 15
J gene: TRBJ1-5
clone size: NA
V gene: TRBV27
CDR3 protein: ASSPTPQLASNQPQH

CDR3 length: 12
J gene: TRBJ1-3
clone size: NA
V gene: TRBV6-6
CDR3 protein: ASSYRGSGNTIY

CDR3 length: 12
J gene: TRBJ1-2
clone size: NA
V gene: TRBV25-1
CDR3 protein: ASSGGTGVYGYT

CDR3 length: 15
J gene: TRBJ1-4
clone size: NA
V gene: TRBV6-1
CDR3 protein: ASSGFFNPATNEKLF

CDR3 length: 11
J gene: TRBJ1-2
clone size: few
V gene: TRBV2
CDR3 protein: ASNGDRDYGYT

CDR3 length: 12
J gene: TRBJ2-3
clone size: NA
V gene: TRBV7-2
CDR3 protein: ASSKIQGADTQY

CDR3 length: 13
J gene: TRBJ1-1
clone size: NA
V gene: TRBV14
CDR3 protein: ASSHLMGPDTEAF

CDR3 length: 11
J gene: TRBJ2-7
clone size: NA
V gene: TRBV7-8
CDR3 protein: ASSFGGDDEQY

CDR3 length: 12
J gene: TRBJ1-5
clone size: NA
V gene: TRBV2
CDR3 protein: ASRGGRSNQPQH

CDR3 length: 15
J gene: TRBJ2-3
clone size: few
V gene: TRBV5-6
CDR3 protein: ASSVISGTSDKDTQY

CDR3 length: 14
J gene: TRBJ2-3
clone size: NA
V gene: TRBV4-3
CDR3 protein: ASSQVVRAGGDTQY

CDR3 length: 13
J gene: TRBJ1-1
clone size: NA
V gene: TRBV6-1
CDR3 protein: ASSEVRQGGTEAF

CDR3 length: 13
J gene: TRBJ1-4
clone size: NA
V gene: TRBV19
CDR3 protein: ASSPTVTGIEKLF

CDR3 length: 12
J gene: TRBJ2-7
clone size: NA
V gene: TRBV6-6
CDR3 protein: ASRAGTGTYEQY

CDR3 length: 12
J gene: TRBJ2-7
clone size: NA
V gene: TRBV6-5
CDR3 protein: ASSYEQGSYEQY

CDR3 length: 16
J gene: TRBJ2-1
clone size: NA
V gene: TRBV29-1
CDR3 protein: SVPGTSVYTSSYNEQF

CDR3 length: 12
J gene: TRBJ1-2
clone size: NA
V gene: TRBV5-1
CDR3 protein: ASSLNDQSYGYT

CDR3 length: 11
J gene: TRBJ1-1
clone size: NA
V gene: TRBV4-2
CDR3 protein: ASSLGAYTEAF

CDR3 length: 10
J gene: TRBJ2-1
clone size: medium-sized
V gene: TRBV7-2
CDR3 protein: ASSEHTGQQF

CDR3 length: 10
J gene: TRBJ2-3
clone size: once
V gene: TRBV2
CDR3 protein: ASKSGTDTQY

CDR3 length: 13
J gene: TRBJ2-1
clone size: NA
V gene: TRBV7-2
CDR3 protein: ASSSAGTSSNEQF

CDR3 length: 11
J gene: TRBJ1-2
clone size: once
V gene: TRBV7-8
CDR3 protein: ASSPTLNYGYT

CDR3 length: 15
J gene: TRBJ1-1
clone size: few
V gene: TRBV7-9
CDR3 protein: ASRPPGTGYRNTEAF

CDR3 length: 12
J gene: TRBJ1-2
clone size: few
V gene: TRBV5-1
CDR3 protein: ASERTGGGDGYT

CDR3 length: 17
J gene: TRBJ1-5
clone size: NA
V gene: TRBV11-2
CDR3 protein: ASSLEGGRTGQYYSPQH

CDR3 length: 11
J gene: TRBJ2-1
clone size: NA
V gene: TRBV6-6
CDR3 protein: ASTKSSYNEQF

CDR3 length: 13
J gene: TRBJ1-3
clone size: NA
V gene: TRBV4-2
CDR3 protein: ASSQDFETGNTIY

CDR3 length: 15
J gene: TRBJ2-7
clone size: NA
V gene: TRBV7-2
CDR3 protein: ASSLSLGVFAPYEQY

CDR3 length: 10
J gene: TRBJ2-3
clone size: NA
V gene: TRBV14
CDR3 protein: ASSLVPDTQY

CDR3 length: 11
J gene: TRBJ2-1
clone size: NA
V gene: TRBV6-5
CDR3 protein: ASRWAGGNEQF

CDR3 length: 12
J gene: TRBJ1-2
clone size: NA
V gene: TRBV7-2
CDR3 protein: ASSLLGRAHGYT

CDR3 length: 11
J gene: TRBJ1-1
clone size: NA
V gene: TRBV7-9
CDR3 protein: ASSADSGTEAF

CDR3 length: 12
J gene: TRBJ2-1
clone size: NA
V gene: TRBV6-1
CDR3 protein: ASSGLGVYNEQF

CDR3 length: 14
J gene: TRBJ1-4
clone size: NA
V gene: TRBV5-1
CDR3 protein: ASSLTGASSNEKLF

CDR3 length: 13
J gene: TRBJ2-7
clone size: NA
V gene: TRBV4-1
CDR3 protein: ASSRTSGGSYEQY

CDR3 length: 13
J gene: TRBJ2-3
clone size: NA
V gene: TRBV19
CDR3 protein: ASSETGGITDTQY

CDR3 length: 14
J gene: TRBJ2-5
clone size: NA
V gene: TRBV9
CDR3 protein: ASSPGTSGGEETQY

CDR3 length: 12
J gene: TRBJ1-2
clone size: NA
V gene: TRBV30
CDR3 protein: AWRETGMGKGYT

CDR3 length: 11
J gene: TRBJ2-7
clone size: NA
V gene: TRBV27
CDR3 protein: AAGTSGINEQY

CDR3 length: 12
J gene: TRBJ1-5
clone size: few
V gene: TRBV7-9
CDR3 protein: ASSFPAGNQPQH

CDR3 length: 11
J gene: TRBJ1-4
clone size: NA
V gene: TRBV2
CDR3 protein: ASIPTRDEKLF

CDR3 length: 14
J gene: TRBJ2-1
clone size: NA
V gene: TRBV7-8
CDR3 protein: ASSLVSGRAVDEQF

CDR3 length: 14
J gene: TRBJ1-2
clone size: NA
V gene: TRBV30
CDR3 protein: AWSAPRTGGREGYT